The T cell receptor beta chain described here comes from a study of control samples from healthy donors and cancer patients. Germline-derived CDR1 and CDR2 are SGDLS and YYNGEE. The CDR3 covers 16 residues. V was trimmed by 3 bases and J by 0 bases, leaving 13 bases between them. Libraries were prepared by immunoSEQ multiplex PCR; TCRdb keeps only in-frame clonotypes and omits some of them. The sample has about 96,000 clones, just over 90% seen once. The rearrangement links TRBV9 to TRBJ2-1; possible D gene TRBD2, 5 bases. The material sequenced was blood. This receptor was taken from a man between 18 and 29 years old in good health. CDR3 sequence: CASSGPPGSSYNEQFF. The CDR3 nucleotides read TGTGCCAGCAGCGGTCCCCCGGGGAGCTCCTACAATGAGCAGTTCTTC. Filled out from reference TRBV9 and TRBJ2-1, the complete variable domain reads DSGVTQTPKHLITATGQRVTLRCSPRSGDLSVYWYQQSLDQGLQFLIQYYNGEERAKGNILERFSAQQFPDLHSELNLSSLELGDSALYFCASSGPPGSSYNEQFFGPGTRLTVL.